Below, 18 T cell receptor beta chains from the same sample are listed, as sequenced in a study of cytomegalovirus exposure and HLA in healthy donors. In the PCR, 60 Vbeta and 13 Jbeta primers were used. The protocol was immunoSEQ multiplex PCR, while the TCRdb copy is restricted to in-frame clones and leaves out a portion. Among approximately 160,000 clones listed, approximately 81% were seen once. Sequenced input: PBMCs. These receptors were collected from a man aged 50 to 60 in good health and CMV-seropositive.

This rearrangement joins TRBV2 to TRBJ1-5; 8 bases map to TRBD1. J lost 1 base, V lost 5 bases, and 4 bases had no gene match. This CDR3 region has 15 residues. Germline CDR1 SNHLY, CDR2 FYNNEI. CDR3 sequence: CASSPGGLSNQPQHF. CDR3 nucleotide sequence: TGTGCCAGCAGTCCAGGGGGCTTGAGCAATCAGCCCCAGCATTTT. Full variable domain (outside the CDR3, taken from reference TRBV2 and TRBJ1-5): EPEVTQTPSHQVTQMGQEVILRCVPISNHLYFYWYRQILGQKVEFLVSFYNNEISEKSEIFDDQFSVERPDGSNFTLKIRSTKLEDSAMYFCASSPGGLSNQPQHFGDGTRLSIL.

The chain employs TRBV25-1 and TRBJ2-1, with D maybe TRBD2 (5 bases). The V end lost 0 bases, the J end lost 0 bases, and 9 bases lay between the germline ends. This CDR3 has 16 amino acids. Germline-derived CDR1 and CDR2 are MGHDK and SYGVNS. The CDR3 is CASSEYRESSYNEQFF. For the CDR3, the DNA is TGTGCCAGCAGTGAATATCGGGAAAGCTCCTACAATGAGCAGTTCTTC.

This chain joins TRBV5-1 and TRBJ2-6; no clear D. The V gene lost 0 bases and the J gene lost 0 bases, with 4 bases spanning the gap. The CDR3 runs to 15 residues. Germline assignment: CDR1 SGHRS and CDR2 YFSETQ. The CDR3 DNA follows: TGCGCCAGCAGCTTGGACAGCTCTGGGGCCAACGTCCTGACTTTC. As protein: CASSLDSSGANVLTF.

This clone was detected only once. The J gene is TRBJ1-4, the V gene TRBV30; TRBD1 matches 7 bases. The CDR3 is made up of 13 amino acids. V was clipped by 4 bases and J by 15 bases; unmatched bases: 14. CDR1 and CDR2 from the germline V gene are GTSNPN and SVGIG (reference sequence). The CDR3 DNA is TGTGCCTGGAAGAGGGCCCTCGGGGACAGAATGTTTTTT. This encodes CAWKRALGDRMFF.

This chain joins TRBV10-3 and TRBJ2-7, with 9 positions matching TRBD1. Per the germline V gene, CDR1 is ENHRY and CDR2 is SYGVKD. V trimming: 6 bases; J trimming: 7 bases; junction bases outside the gene matches: 10. The CDR3 loop spans 14 amino acids. The CDR3 protein is CAISFVQGAGEQYF. Here the CDR3 DNA reads TGTGCCATCAGCTTTGTACAGGGGGCGGGAGAGCAGTACTTC.

This clone came up once. This sequence joins TRBV2 and TRBJ1-2; the match to TRBD1 covers 8 bases. Germline V gene data show CDR1 as SNHLY and CDR2 as FYNNEI. The CDR3 runs 14 residues. Unmatched junction bases numbered 8, after V lost 3 bases and J lost 8 bases. The CDR3 DNA follows: TGTGCCAGCAGTGAGGGGGGACAGGAGAGGGGCTACACCTTC. Translated, it gives CASSEGGQERGYTF.

The chain joins TRBV5-6 to TRBJ1-5, with D uncertain. Germline CDR1 SGHDT, CDR2 YYEEEE. This CDR3 contains 14 residues. V gave up 0 bases and J gave up 0 bases, with 4 bases separating them. The chain's CDR3 is CASSLDSSNQPQHF. In DNA, the CDR3 is TGTGCCAGCAGCTTGGACAGTAGCAATCAGCCCCAGCATTTT.

This chain joins TRBV4-1 and TRBJ2-1; 7 nucleotides agree with TRBD2. This CDR3 comprises 20 residues. J lost 0 bases, V lost 0 bases, and 14 bases had no gene match. CDR1 and CDR2 (germline): MGHRA, YSYEKL. The CDR3 loop is CASSQDVTTSAQSSYNEQFF. The DNA for the CDR3 is TGCGCCAGCAGCCAAGATGTTACTACTAGCGCCCAAAGCTCCTACAATGAGCAGTTCTTC.

This clone was recorded only once. The chain links TRBV10-3 to TRBJ1-2; D is possibly TRBD1 (5 bases). V lost 3 bases and J lost 7, with 21 bases in between. Germline CDR1 is ENHRY and CDR2 is SYGVKD. The CDR3 loop spans 16 amino acids. This CDR3 reads CAISDQSRQNYRGYTF. CDR3 in DNA: TGTGCCATCAGTGATCAATCCAGACAGAACTATCGTGGCTACACCTTC.

The chain is built from TRBV30 and TRBJ1-2, with D possibly TRBD1 on 6 matching bases. V was pared by 5 bases and J by 5 bases, with 15 bases between. In germline, CDR1 is GTSNPN, CDR2 SVGIG (reference sequence). The CDR3 runs 13 residues. The CDR3 sequence is CAWWQGFGYGYTF. CDR3 in DNA: TGTGCCTGGTGGCAGGGGTTCGGGTATGGCTACACCTTC.

The chain recombines TRBV4-3 with TRBJ2-7, with D perhaps TRBD1 (7 bases). CDR1 LGHNA and CDR2 YSLEER come from the germline V gene. This CDR3 comprises 14 residues. The ends were cut back, 3 bases at V and 10 bases at J, with 19 bases in the middle. The CDR3 bases are TGCGCCAGCAGCCAGGACACGACAGGGAGGCAACAGTACTTC. Translating it yields CASSQDTTGRQQYF.

The chain combines TRBV28 with TRBJ1-5; 9 bases align to TRBD1. The CDR3 is 13 residues long. Germline assignment: CDR1 MDHEN and CDR2 SYDVKM. V was clipped by 11 bases and J by 7 bases; unmatched bases: 9. As DNA, the CDR3 is TGTGCCGGACAGGGGCCCAGGGGCCAGCCCCAGCATTTT. Its translation is CAGQGPRGQPQHF.

The genes are TRBV4-2 and TRBJ2-1, with a weak D call TRBD1 (6 bases). Germline V CDR1 and CDR2: LGHNA, YNFKEQ. The CDR3 extends over 14 amino acids. Between the trimmed V and J ends, which lost 1 base and 9 bases, there was a span of 13 bases. CDR3 protein: CASSQGRLTGEQFF. Written as DNA, the CDR3 is TGTGCCAGCAGCCAAGGAAGGCTGACAGGTGAGCAGTTCTTC.

This rearrangement joins TRBV5-4 to TRBJ2-7, with 9 bases matching TRBD2. Germline assignment: CDR1 SGHNT and CDR2 YYREEE (reference sequence). V shed 3 bases and J 0 bases; nucleotides not matched to a gene: 7. CDR3 length equals 16 residues. Here the CDR3 reads CASSSYSGSISYEQYF. The CDR3 nucleotides are TGTGCCAGCAGCTCGTATAGCGGGAGCATCTCCTACGAGCAGTACTTC. Drawing the rest from reference TRBV5-4 and TRBJ2-7, the complete variable domain is ETGVTQSPTHLIKTRGQQVTLRCSSQSGHNTVSWYQQALGQGPQFIFQYYREEENGRGNFPPRFSGLQFPNYSSELNVNALELDDSALYLCASSSYSGSISYEQYFGPGTRLTVT.

This chain connects TRBV27 to TRBJ1-1, with D uncertain. This CDR3 is built from 13 residues. The ends were cut back, 5 bases at V and 1 base at J, with 8 bases in the middle. Germline CDR1 MNHEY, CDR2 SMNVEV (reference sequence). CDR3 sequence reads: CASSTLTNTEAFF. The CDR3 DNA reads as TGTGCCAGCAGTACCCTAACGAACACTGAAGCTTTCTTT.

This chain connects TRBV19 to TRBJ2-3, with TRBD1 matching 7 bases. V dropped 2 bases and J dropped 2; count of bases not matched to a gene: 4. Germline CDR1 is LNHDA and CDR2 is SQIVND (reference sequence). There are 15 residues in the CDR3. The CDR3 here is CASSIWDSNTDTQYF. For the CDR3, the DNA is TGTGCCAGTAGTATATGGGACAGCAACACAGATACGCAGTATTTT.

The chain carries TRBV6-6 and TRBJ2-1, with 8 positions matching TRBD1. The length of the CDR3 is 14 residues. With 5 bases clipped from V and 12 bases from J, the junction kept 12 bases outside the gene matches. The germline V gene encodes CDR1 MNHNY and CDR2 SVGAGI (reference sequence). CDR3 nucleotide sequence: TGTGCCAGCAGTCCAGGGGGCGACAAAAAGGGGCAGTTCTTC. As protein: CASSPGGDKKGQFF.

The chain carries TRBV4-2 and TRBJ2-5, with TRBD2 as a possible D gene (5 bases). Germline-derived CDR1 and CDR2 are LGHNA and YNFKEQ. The CDR3 sequence is 16 residues long. V was cut by 0 bases and J by 3 bases, with 14 bases left in between. The CDR3 DNA reads TGTGCCAGCAGCCAAGATAAGGCGGGCCCTGAAGAGACCCAGTACTTC. It translates to CASSQDKAGPEETQYF.